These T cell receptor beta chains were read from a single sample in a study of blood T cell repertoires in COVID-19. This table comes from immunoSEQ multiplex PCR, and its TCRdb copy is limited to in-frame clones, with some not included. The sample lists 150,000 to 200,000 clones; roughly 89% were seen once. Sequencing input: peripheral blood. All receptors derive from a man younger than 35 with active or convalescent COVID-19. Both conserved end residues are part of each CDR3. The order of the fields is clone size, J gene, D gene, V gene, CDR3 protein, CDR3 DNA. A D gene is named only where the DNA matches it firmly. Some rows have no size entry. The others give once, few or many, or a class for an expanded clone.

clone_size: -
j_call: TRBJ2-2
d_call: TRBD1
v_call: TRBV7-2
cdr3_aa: CASSAQTGGLAGELFF
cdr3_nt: TGTGCCAGCAGCGCGCAGACAGGGGGCCTCGCCGGGGAGCTGTTTTTT

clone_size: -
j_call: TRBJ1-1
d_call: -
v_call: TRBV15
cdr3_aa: CATSRTGGTEAFF
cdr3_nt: TGTGCCACCAGCAGGACCGGAGGCACTGAAGCTTTCTTT

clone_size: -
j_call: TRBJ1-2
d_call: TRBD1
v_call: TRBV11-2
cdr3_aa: CASSLGGTGDIRLYGYTF
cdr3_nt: TGTGCCAGCAGCTTAGGCGGGACAGGGGACATCCGCCTCTATGGCTACACCTTC

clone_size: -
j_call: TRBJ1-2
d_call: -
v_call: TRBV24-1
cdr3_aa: CATSDDNGSYGYTF
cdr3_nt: TGTGCCACCAGTGATGATAACGGTAGCTATGGCTACACCTTC

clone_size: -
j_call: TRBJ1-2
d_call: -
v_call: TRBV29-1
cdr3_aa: CSVEEPVRAYGYTF
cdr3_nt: TGCAGCGTTGAAGAGCCTGTCAGGGCCTATGGCTACACCTTC

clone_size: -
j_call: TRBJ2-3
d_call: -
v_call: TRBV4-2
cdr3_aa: CASSPTGTQGGTDTQYF
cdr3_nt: TGTGCCAGCAGCCCTACCGGGACCCAGGGGGGAACAGATACGCAGTATTTT

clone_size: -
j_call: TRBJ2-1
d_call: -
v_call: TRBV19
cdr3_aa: CASRDYYNEQFF
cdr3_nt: TGTGCCAGTAGGGACTACTACAATGAGCAGTTCTTC

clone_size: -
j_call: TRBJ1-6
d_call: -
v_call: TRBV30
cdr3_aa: CAGRWAGNYNSPLHF
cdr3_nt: TGTGCCGGCCGCTGGGCAGGCAACTATAATTCACCCCTCCACTTT

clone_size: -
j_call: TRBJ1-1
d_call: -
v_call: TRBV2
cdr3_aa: CASPRGRENTEAFF
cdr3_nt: TGTGCCAGCCCGAGGGGGAGGGAGAACACTGAAGCTTTCTTT

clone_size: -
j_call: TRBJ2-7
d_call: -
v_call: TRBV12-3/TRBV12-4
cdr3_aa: CASRTMKDEQYF
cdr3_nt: TGTGCCAGCAGGACAATGAAGGACGAGCAGTACTTC

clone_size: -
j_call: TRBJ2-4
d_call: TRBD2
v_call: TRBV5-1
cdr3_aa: CASSLEGGRAPILAKNIQYF
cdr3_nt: TGCGCCAGCAGCTTGGAGGGCGGGAGGGCACCTATACTAGCCAAAAACATTCAGTACTTC

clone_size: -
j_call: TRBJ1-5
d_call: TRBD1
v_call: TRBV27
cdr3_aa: CASSFSSTGGNQPQHF
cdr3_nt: TGTGCCAGCAGTTTTTCCAGTACAGGGGGCAATCAGCCCCAGCATTTT

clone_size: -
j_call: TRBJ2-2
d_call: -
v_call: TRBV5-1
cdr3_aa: CASSLQGSNTGELFF
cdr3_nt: TGCGCCAGCAGCTTGCAGGGGTCGAACACCGGGGAGCTGTTTTTT

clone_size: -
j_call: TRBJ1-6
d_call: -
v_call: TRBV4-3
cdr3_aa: CASSPGPGGWDNSPLHF
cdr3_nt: TGCGCCAGCAGCCCCGGACCGGGGGGCTGGGATAATTCACCCCTCCACTTT

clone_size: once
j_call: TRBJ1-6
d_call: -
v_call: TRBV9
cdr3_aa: CASSVGGGSSPLHF
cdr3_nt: TGTGCCAGCAGCGTCGGGGGAGGGAGTTCACCCCTCCACTTT

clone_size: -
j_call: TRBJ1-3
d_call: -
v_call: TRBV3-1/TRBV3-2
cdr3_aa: CASTFRGGSGNTIYF
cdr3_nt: TGTGCCAGCACCTTCAGGGGTGGCTCTGGAAACACCATATATTTT

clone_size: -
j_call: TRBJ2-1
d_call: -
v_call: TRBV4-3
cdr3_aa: CASSERTNSLTYRNEQFF
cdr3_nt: TGCGCCAGCAGCGAAAGAACTAACTCCCTGACTTATCGCAATGAGCAGTTCTTC

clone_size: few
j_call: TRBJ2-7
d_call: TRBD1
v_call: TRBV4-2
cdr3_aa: CASSARDREGEQYF
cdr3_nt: TGTGCCAGCAGCGCCCGGGACAGGGAGGGCGAGCAGTACTTC

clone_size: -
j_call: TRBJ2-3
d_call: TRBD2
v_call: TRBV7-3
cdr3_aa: CASSSSGSTDTQYF
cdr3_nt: TGTGCCAGCAGCTCTAGCGGAAGCACAGATACGCAGTATTTT

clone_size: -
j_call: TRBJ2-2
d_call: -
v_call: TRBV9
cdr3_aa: CASYRVYGGELFF
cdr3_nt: TGTGCCAGCTACAGGGTCTACGGCGGGGAGCTGTTTTTT

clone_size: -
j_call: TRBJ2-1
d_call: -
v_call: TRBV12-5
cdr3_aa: CASGLAGTPNPQQSNEQFF
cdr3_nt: TGTGCTAGTGGTTTGGCCGGGACACCCAACCCCCAGCAATCAAATGAGCAGTTCTTC

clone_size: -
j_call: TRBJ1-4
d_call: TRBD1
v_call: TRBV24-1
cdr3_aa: CATSDATGEELFF
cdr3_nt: TGTGCCACCAGTGACGCCACAGGGGAGGAACTGTTTTTT

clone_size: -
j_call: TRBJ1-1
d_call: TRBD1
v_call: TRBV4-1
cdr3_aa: CASRRGTAVNVNGGAEAFF
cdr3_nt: TGCGCCAGCAGGCGCGGGACAGCGGTTAATGTCAACGGTGGGGCTGAAGCTTTCTTT

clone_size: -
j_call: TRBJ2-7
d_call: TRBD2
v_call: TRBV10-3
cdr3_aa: CAINKAGGSPEQYF
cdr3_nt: TGTGCCATCAACAAGGCGGGAGGGTCGCCCGAGCAGTACTTC

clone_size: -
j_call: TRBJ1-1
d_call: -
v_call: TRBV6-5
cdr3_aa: CASSPPGRNGAFF
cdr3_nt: TGTGCCAGCAGTCCTCCTGGGAGGAACGGAGCTTTCTTT

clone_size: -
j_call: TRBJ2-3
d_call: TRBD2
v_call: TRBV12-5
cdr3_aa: CASAWGLADYKGRADTQYF
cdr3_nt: TGTGCTAGTGCTTGGGGACTAGCGGATTACAAAGGCAGGGCAGATACGCAGTATTTT

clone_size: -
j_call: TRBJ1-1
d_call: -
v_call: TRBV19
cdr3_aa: CASSPSGGLTEAFF
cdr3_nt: TGTGCCAGTAGTCCTTCGGGGGGTTTAACTGAAGCTTTCTTT

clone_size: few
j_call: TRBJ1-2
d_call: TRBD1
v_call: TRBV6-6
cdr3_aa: CASSATGPGQEAYTF
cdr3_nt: TGTGCCAGCAGTGCGACTGGACCGGGACAGGAGGCCTACACCTTC

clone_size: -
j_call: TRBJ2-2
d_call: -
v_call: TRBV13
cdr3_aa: CASSPSGTPTGELFF
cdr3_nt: TGTGCCAGCAGCCCGTCCGGGACTCCCACCGGGGAGCTGTTTTTT

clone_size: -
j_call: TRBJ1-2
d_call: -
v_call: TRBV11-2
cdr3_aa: CASSLSDSLVYGYTF
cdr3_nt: TGTGCCAGCAGCTTAAGCGACAGTCTGGTCTATGGCTACACCTTC

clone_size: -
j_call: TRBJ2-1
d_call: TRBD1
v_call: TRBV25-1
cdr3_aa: CASSEVGQGVNEQFF
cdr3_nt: TGTGCCAGCAGTGAAGTAGGACAGGGTGTTAATGAGCAGTTCTTC

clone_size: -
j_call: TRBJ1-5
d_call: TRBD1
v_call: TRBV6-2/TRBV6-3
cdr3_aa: CASSPARGDYSNQPQHF
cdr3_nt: TGTGCCAGCAGCCCTGCCAGGGGGGATTATAGCAATCAGCCCCAGCATTTT

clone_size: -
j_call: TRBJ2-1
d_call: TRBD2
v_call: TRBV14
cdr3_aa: CASSQDVLAGVQFF
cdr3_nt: TGTGCCAGCAGCCAAGATGTCCTAGCGGGAGTGCAGTTCTTC

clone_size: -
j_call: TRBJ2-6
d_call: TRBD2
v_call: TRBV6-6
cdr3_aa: CASTSGGAGANVLTF
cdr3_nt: TGTGCCAGCACCTCGGGGGGAGCCGGGGCCAACGTCCTGACTTTC

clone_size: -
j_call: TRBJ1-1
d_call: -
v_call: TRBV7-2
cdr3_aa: CASSLAASAAFEAFF
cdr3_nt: TGTGCCAGCAGTCTGGCTGCCTCCGCCGCCTTTGAAGCTTTCTTT

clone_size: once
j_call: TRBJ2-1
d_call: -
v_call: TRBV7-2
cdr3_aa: CASSLGREYNEQFF
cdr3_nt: TGTGCCAGCAGCTTAGGTCGGGAGTACAATGAGCAGTTCTTC

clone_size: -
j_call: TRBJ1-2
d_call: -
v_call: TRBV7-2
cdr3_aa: CASSRGPGTPLEGYTF
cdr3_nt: TGTGCCAGCAGCCGCGGGCCCGGGACACCCTTAGAAGGCTACACCTTC

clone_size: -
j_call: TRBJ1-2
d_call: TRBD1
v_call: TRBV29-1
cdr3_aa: CSVERDRAKISYGYTF
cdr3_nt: TGCAGCGTTGAACGAGACAGGGCCAAGATCTCCTATGGCTACACCTTC

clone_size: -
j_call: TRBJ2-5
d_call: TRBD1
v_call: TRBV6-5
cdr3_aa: CASSPQGFERETQYF
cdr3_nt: TGTGCCAGCAGTCCACAGGGGTTCGAGAGAGAGACCCAGTACTTC